These T cell receptor beta chains were read from a single sample in a study of T cell responses to AZD1222 COVID-19 vaccine. Data came from immunoSEQ multiplex PCR; TCRdb stores just in-frame clones and leaves some out. The sample holds around 160,000 clones, about nine tenths seen once. The sample consisted of peripheral blood, taken on day 0 of AZD1222 vaccination. These receptors came from an adult in good health. The CDR3 runs from the conserved cysteine through the conserved F or W. D genes are given only for firm matches. Some rows have no size entry. The others give once, few or many, or a class for an expanded clone.

clone_size j_call d_call v_call cdr3_aa cdr3_nt
NA TRBJ1-2 NA TRBV3-1/TRBV3-2 CASSQDVRGGDYGYTF TGTGCCAGCAGCCAAGATGTGAGGGGCGGGGACTATGGCTACACCTTC
NA TRBJ2-3 NA TRBV2 CASNMGLSTDTQYF TGTGCCAGCAACATGGGACTTAGCACAGATACGCAGTATTTT
NA TRBJ1-3 NA TRBV5-1 CASSLAGAYSGNTIYF TGCGCCAGCAGCTTAGCTGGTGCCTACTCTGGAAACACCATATATTTT
NA TRBJ1-1 NA TRBV7-9 CASSLGQLNTEAFF TGTGCCAGCAGCTTAGGTCAGCTAAACACTGAAGCTTTCTTT
NA TRBJ1-4 NA TRBV27 CASSPIWSLPGYNEKLFF TGTGCCAGCAGTCCTATTTGGTCCCTTCCAGGGTATAATGAAAAACTGTTTTTT
NA TRBJ2-7 NA TRBV5-6 CASSLVNSYEQYF TGTGCCAGCAGCTTGGTAAACTCCTACGAGCAGTACTTC
few TRBJ1-1 NA TRBV30 CAWSVYLNTEAFF TGTGCCTGGAGTGTATACCTGAACACTGAAGCTTTCTTT
NA TRBJ1-1 NA TRBV10-3 CAISVSGLATEAFF TGTGCCATCAGTGTATCAGGGTTGGCCACTGAAGCTTTCTTT
NA TRBJ1-4 NA TRBV7-2 CASSPLGASGRKLFF TGTGCCAGCAGCCCGTTAGGGGCGTCAGGGAGAAAACTGTTTTTT
once TRBJ1-1 NA TRBV27 CASSPNRENTEAFF TGTGCCAGCAGTCCAAACAGGGAGAACACTGAAGCTTTCTTT
NA TRBJ2-3 TRBD2 TRBV19 CASSIQRGGRGDTQYF TGTGCCAGTAGTATCCAGCGGGGGGGCCGGGGAGATACGCAGTATTTT
once TRBJ1-6 TRBD1 TRBV9 CASSARPGQGGPLHF TGTGCCAGCAGCGCTCGGCCGGGACAGGGTGGCCCCCTCCACTTT
NA TRBJ1-5 NA TRBV18 CASSPLDSGSQPQHF TGTGCCAGCTCACCATTAGACAGCGGGAGTCAGCCCCAGCATTTT
NA TRBJ1-5 NA TRBV6-5 CASKGSRSIEPQHF TGTGCCAGCAAGGGATCTAGGTCAATTGAGCCCCAGCATTTT
NA TRBJ1-4 TRBD1 TRBV3-1/TRBV3-2 CASSRRTGLTNEKLFF TGTGCCAGCAGCCGCCGGACAGGGTTAACTAATGAAAAACTGTTTTTT
NA TRBJ1-6 NA TRBV7-9 CASSLSDNYNSPLHF TGTGCCAGCAGCTTATCGGACAACTATAATTCACCCCTCCACTTT
NA TRBJ1-6 TRBD1 TRBV7-9 CATPPQGANSPLHF TGTGCCACCCCCCCGCAGGGGGCCAATTCACCCCTCCACTTT
few TRBJ1-3 NA TRBV21-1 CASSKVVLRQPGNTIYF TGTGCCAGCAGCAAAGTGGTCCTAAGGCAACCTGGAAACACCATATATTTT
NA TRBJ2-7 NA TRBV10-3 CAISERTGFWEQYF TGTGCCATCAGTGAGAGAACCGGGTTCTGGGAGCAGTACTTC
once TRBJ1-2 NA TRBV3-1/TRBV3-2 CASSQSDRIKYGYTF TGTGCCAGCAGCCAAAGTGACAGGATCAAGTATGGCTACACCTTC
once TRBJ2-5 NA TRBV7-2 CASSQQGSQETQYF TGTGCCAGCAGCCAGCAGGGATCTCAAGAGACCCAGTACTTC
NA TRBJ1-1 NA TRBV5-1 CASSLDAGSPEAFF TGCGCCAGCAGCTTGGATGCGGGGAGCCCTGAAGCTTTCTTT
NA TRBJ1-5 NA TRBV5-8 CASSLGAPSNQPQHF TGTGCCAGCAGCTTGGGGGCTCCCTCCAATCAGCCCCAGCATTTT
NA TRBJ1-1 NA TRBV30 CAWSQVGREAFF TGTGCCTGGAGCCAGGTAGGGAGGGAAGCTTTCTTT
NA TRBJ1-2 TRBD1 TRBV27 CASSSSLGQGRAYGYTF TGTGCCAGCAGTTCCTCGCTGGGACAGGGGCGAGCCTATGGCTACACCTTC
once TRBJ1-2 NA TRBV7-8 CASSLPGAGGPRGYGYTF TGTGCCAGCAGCTTGCCGGGAGCCGGGGGCCCTCGGGGCTATGGCTACACCTTC
NA TRBJ1-3 TRBD1 TRBV3-1/TRBV3-2 CASSQPDRGLSGNTIYF TGTGCCAGCAGCCAACCGGACAGGGGGCTCTCTGGAAACACCATATATTTT
NA TRBJ2-3 NA TRBV5-1 CASSLGSGATLTDTQYF TGCGCCAGCAGCTTGGGGTCGGGGGCAACACTCACAGATACGCAGTATTTT
few TRBJ2-5 NA TRBV28 CASTEGGEETQYF TGTGCCAGCACCGAGGGGGGTGAAGAGACCCAGTACTTC
NA TRBJ1-6 TRBD1 TRBV9 CASSVGTGGSSPLHF TGTGCCAGCAGCGTAGGAACAGGGGGCAGTTCACCCCTCCACTTT
once TRBJ2-5 NA TRBV4-1 CASSQDHPGRRETQYF TGCGCCAGCAGCCAAGATCACCCAGGGCGGAGGGAGACCCAGTACTTC
few TRBJ2-5 TRBD2 TRBV28 CASSVTSEGQETQYF TGTGCCAGCAGTGTGACTAGCGAGGGCCAAGAGACCCAGTACTTC
NA TRBJ1-2 NA TRBV29-1 CSVDKGNYGYTF TGCAGCGTTGACAAAGGGAACTATGGCTACACCTTC